Each of the 18 T cell receptor beta chains below was sequenced from the same sample in a study of radiotherapy plus CTLA-4 blockade in lung cancer. Assay used: immunoSEQ multiplex PCR; TCRdb lists only in-frame clones, some missing. The sample contains around 95,000 clones, 83% of which appear only once. Sequencing was performed on peripheral blood, taken from a patient treated with radiotherapy plus ipilimumab. The source is a human donor with non-small cell lung cancer who had stable disease on radiotherapy plus ipilimumab.

The CDR3 sequence is CAWSGGSGTQYF. In nucleotides, the CDR3 is TGTGCCTGGAGCGGGGGGTCTGGGACCCAGTACTTC. The chain uses TRBV30 and TRBJ2-5; TRBD2 matches at 7 bases. Trimming cost V 3 bases and J 7 bases; bases outside gene matches: 5. Germline V gives CDR1 GTSNPN, CDR2 SVGIG (reference sequence). CDR3 length: 12 amino acids.

The chain has TRBV29-1 and TRBJ2-2; D remains ambiguous. Per germline, CDR1 SQVTM and CDR2 ANQGSEA. V was cut by 4 bases and J by 4 bases, with 10 bases left in between. The CDR3 has 13 amino acids. The DNA for the CDR3 is TGCAGCGTTGGACCACCCGCCACCGGGGAGCTGTTTTTT. It codes for CSVGPPATGELFF.

The chain carries TRBV6-1 and TRBJ1-5; tentatively, D is TRBD1 (6 bases). The CDR3 covers 17 residues. Germline V gene sequence: CDR1 MNHNS, CDR2 SASEGT. The germline V and J ends were trimmed by 3 bases and 0 bases, with 15 bases remaining between them. The CDR3 nucleotides are TGTGCCAGCAGTGACAGTGGGGGGGCGGTTAGCAATCAGCCCCAGCATTTT. This sequence encodes CASSDSGGAVSNQPQHF.

V gene TRBV2 combines with J gene TRBJ1-1; D remains ambiguous. The CDR3 is 16 residues long. V gave up 0 bases and J gave up 4 bases, with 15 bases separating them. The germline gives CDR1 SNHLY, CDR2 FYNNEI. CDR3 sequence reads: CASSEAGGAVGTEAFF. CDR3 sequence (DNA): TGTGCCAGCAGTGAAGCGGGAGGAGCAGTAGGCACTGAAGCTTTCTTT.

The V call is TRBV7-2, the J call TRBJ1-4; D is undetermined. The V end was cut by 1 base, the J end by 6 bases, with 6 bases between. Germline CDR1 is SGHTA and CDR2 is FQGNSA. This CDR3 contains 13 residues. The CDR3 loop reads CASSLVADEKLFF. For the CDR3, the DNA is TGTGCCAGCAGCTTAGTGGCTGATGAAAAACTGTTTTTT.

The table lists this clone with a few counts. A read error may produce the germline difference seen at one junction end. The chain has TRBV19 and TRBJ1-1; D remains ambiguous. CDR3 length: 12 residues. Germline V lookup: CDR1 LNHDA, CDR2 SQIVND (reference sequence). CDR3 bases: TGTGCCGTGGAGGGATTGAATACTGAAGCTTTCTTT. Its translation is CAVEGLNTEAFF.

This clone occurred once. This chain joins TRBV7-8 and TRBJ1-5; 10 bases line up with TRBD1. This CDR3 contains 17 residues. After removal of 0 bases from V and 2 bases from J, the junction contained 4 bases not matched to a gene. Germline CDR1 is SGHVS and CDR2 is FQNEAQ. DNA of the CDR3: TGTGCCAGCAGCTTAGCACTAGGACAGGGGGGCAATCAGCCCCAGCATTTT. It translates to CASSLALGQGGNQPQHF.

This clone was found once. The chain combines TRBV28 with TRBJ2-7, with 7 nucleotides matching TRBD1. J gave up 2 bases and V 6 bases, and 16 bases lay outside the gene matches. The germline V gene encodes CDR1 MDHEN and CDR2 SYDVKM. The CDR3 has 17 amino acids. Written as DNA, the CDR3 is TGTGCCAGCAGGCCCCGGACAGGCGAGGGGCCTACCTACGAGCAGTACTTC. It codes for CASRPRTGEGPTYEQYF.

The chain couples TRBV5-1 to TRBJ2-1; a weak D match, TRBD2 (6 bases). The CDR3 is 15 residues long. Per germline, CDR1 SGHRS and CDR2 YFSETQ. With 0 bases removed from V and 4 bases from J, the gap between germline ends came to 11 bases. Here the CDR3 reads CASSLGLGFYNEQFF. In DNA form, the CDR3 reads TGCGCCAGCAGCTTGGGACTAGGGTTTTACAATGAGCAGTTCTTC.

This clone has just a few counts. J is TRBJ2-7 and V is TRBV10-1; 8 nucleotides align to TRBD1. V lost 3 bases and J lost 0; bases outside the gene matches: 7. This CDR3 contains 16 residues. Looked up from germline, CDR1 is WNHNN and CDR2 is SYGVQD (reference sequence). CDR3 sequence reads: CASSDLTGDSSYEQYF. In DNA, the CDR3 is TGCGCCAGCAGTGACCTGACAGGGGATAGCTCCTACGAGCAGTACTTC.

A note on this clone: One end of the junction varies from germline; a read error may be responsible. This rearrangement joins TRBV28 to TRBJ2-1; 12 positions match TRBD2. CDR1 MDHEN and CDR2 SYDVKM come from the germline V gene. The CDR3 has 13 residues. CDR3 in amino acids: CASSSRLAGVPLF. The DNA of the CDR3 is TGTGCCAGCAGTTCCAGACTAGCGGGGGTGCCCCTCTTC. Variable domain in full (rest from reference TRBV28 and TRBJ2-1): DVKVTQSSRYLVKRTGEKVFLECVQDMDHENMFWYRQDPGLGLRLIYFSYDVKMKEKGDIPEGYSVSREKKERFSLILESASTNQTSMYLCASSSRLAGVPLFGPGTRLTVL.

This clone appeared once. The chain combines TRBV6-6 with TRBJ1-2; 7 nucleotides agree with TRBD1. The ends lost 5 bases at V and 7 bases at J; junction bases unmatched: 10. This CDR3 contains 14 residues. The germline gives CDR1 MNHNY, CDR2 SVGAGI (reference sequence). CDR3 protein: CASSAGQLGSGYTF. Here the CDR3 DNA reads TGTGCCAGCAGTGCGGGACAGCTGGGAAGTGGCTACACCTTC.

The chain's CDR3 is CASSVSASNTGELFF. The CDR3 DNA reads as TGCGCCAGCAGCGTTAGCGCTTCGAACACCGGGGAGCTGTTTTTT. The chain couples TRBV5-1 to TRBJ2-2; weak D call: TRBD2 (5 bases). The germline V gene encodes CDR1 SGHRS and CDR2 YFSETQ. V gave up 4 bases and J gave up 0 bases, with 10 bases separating them. The CDR3 is 15 amino acids.

The chain carries TRBV27 and TRBJ1-2, with 7 bases identical to TRBD1. The J segment lost 7 bases and the V segment lost 8 bases, leaving 7 bases of the junction unmatched. CDR1 is MNHEY, CDR2 SMNVEV, per germline (reference sequence). The length of the CDR3 is 12 residues. Here the CDR3 DNA reads TGTGCCAGCTACAGGGGAGAGAGTGGCTACACCTTC. The encoded protein is CASYRGESGYTF.

V gene TRBV5-1 combines with J gene TRBJ1-4; D is uncertain. Looked up from germline, CDR1 is SGHRS and CDR2 is YFSETQ. This CDR3 is 16 amino acids long. V lost 0 bases and J 2 bases, leaving 11 bases between the germline ends. The CDR3 loop is CASSLGSGDTNEKLFF. The CDR3 region has the DNA TGCGCCAGCAGCTTGGGCAGCGGCGACACTAATGAAAAACTGTTTTTT.

This chain joins TRBV2 and TRBJ2-7; TRBD1 matches at 7 bases. CDR3 length: 12 amino acids. The J segment lost 6 bases and the V segment lost 8 bases, leaving 7 bases of the junction unmatched. CDR1 SNHLY and CDR2 FYNNEI come from the germline V gene. Here the CDR3 reads CASHNRGPEQYF. The CDR3 DNA reads as TGTGCCAGCCACAACAGGGGACCCGAGCAGTACTTC.

The sample holds one count of this clone. V usage is TRBV30 and J usage is TRBJ1-1, with D possibly matching TRBD1 (6 bases). The CDR3 is 14 amino acids. Germline CDR1 is GTSNPN and CDR2 is SVGIG (reference sequence). With 0 bases removed from V and 1 base from J, the gap between germline ends came to 9 bases. This CDR3 reads CAWSVGRGNTEAFF. The CDR3 nucleotides read TGTGCCTGGAGTGTAGGCAGGGGGAACACTGAAGCTTTCTTT.

V and J are TRBV15 and TRBJ2-7; 8 bases match TRBD2. CDR1 and CDR2 from the germline V gene are LNHNV and YYDKDF (reference sequence). The V and J ends lost 0 bases and 2 bases, in that order; junction bases with no gene match: 12. CDR3 length: 18 residues. This CDR3 is CATSRDWAVAGGTYEQYF. The DNA of the CDR3 is TGTGCCACCAGCAGAGATTGGGCTGTGGCGGGAGGAACCTACGAGCAGTACTTC.